This T cell receptor beta chain was profiled in a study of immune evolution from preneoplasia to lung adenocarcinoma. Study results and limitations: Clonality was highest in normal lung, lower in later-stage lesions apparently. Top clone frequencies peaked in normal lung, apparently declining through invasive adenocarcinoma.

Between about 2014 and 2018, patients underwent resection in Japan or China. H&E slides confirmed each diagnosis, reviewed by two pathologists independently. Trimming took 1 base from V and 1 from J; bases not matched to a gene: 3. The CDR3 runs 15 residues. Germline V gene lookup returns CDR1 LGHNA and CDR2 YNFKEQ. Sequencing used immunoSEQ multiplex PCR; TCRdb keeps in-frame clones, though not all of them. The data contain several thousand clones, roughly 80% of them singletons. About this clone: Antigen unknown.

The TCR comes from a person in their sixties or seventies with lung adenocarcinoma. The sample was FFPE adjacent normal lung tissue. This chain links TRBV4-2 with TRBJ1-2, with 7 bases aligning to TRBD1. This chain's CDR3 is CASSQAAGGNYGYTF. For the CDR3, the DNA is TGTGCCAGCAGCCAAGCGGCAGGGGGTAACTATGGCTACACCTTC.